A single sample gave rise to the 27 T cell receptor beta chains below, sequenced in a study of OX40 agonist ivuxolimab in advanced cancers. This table comes from immunoSEQ multiplex PCR, and its TCRdb copy is limited to in-frame clones, with some not included. The sample shows roughly 15,000 clones, more than 75% of them seen only once. The sequenced sample was CD4+ or CD8+ T cells sorted from blood, obtained in a trial of the OX40 agonist ivuxolimab. These receptors all stem from an adult with an advanced solid tumor such as melanoma, head and neck, liver or kidney cancer.

The gene calls are TRBV29-1 and TRBJ2-3, with 11 bases fitting TRBD2. This CDR3 has 14 amino acids. From germline, CDR1 is SQVTM and CDR2 ANQGSEA. Trimming cost V 7 bases and J 4 bases; bases outside gene matches: 7. This chain's CDR3 is CSGSLAGVSDTQYF. CDR3 DNA sequence: TGCAGCGGTTCACTAGCGGGAGTTTCAGATACGCAGTATTTT.

This clone has more than one count but fewer than ten. DNA for the CDR3: TGTGCCAGCAGCTTATACAGTCACACTGAAGCTTTCTTT. This sequence encodes CASSLYSHTEAFF. The rearrangement uses TRBV7-2 and TRBJ1-1; no firm D call. Trimming removed 2 bases at V and 3 bases at J, with 7 bases between. CDR1 SGHTA and CDR2 FQGNSA come from the germline V gene. The CDR3 is 13 amino acids.

The CDR3 spells CASSLTGSPSYEQYF. CDR3 coding DNA: TGTGCCAGCAGTTTAACCGGGAGTCCTTCCTACGAGCAGTACTTC. This chain joins TRBV28 and TRBJ2-7, with D perhaps TRBD2 (6 bases). The CDR3 loop spans 15 amino acids. V lost 2 bases and J lost 1, with 12 bases in between. Germline V gene sequence: CDR1 MDHEN, CDR2 SYDVKM. Full variable domain (outside the CDR3, taken from reference TRBV28 and TRBJ2-7): DVKVTQSSRYLVKRTGEKVFLECVQDMDHENMFWYRQDPGLGLRLIYFSYDVKMKEKGDIPEGYSVSREKKERFSLILESASTNQTSMYLCASSLTGSPSYEQYFGPGTRLTVT.

The chain carries TRBV5-1 and TRBJ2-1, with 8 bases fitting TRBD1. There are 15 residues in the CDR3. Germline V lookup: CDR1 SGHRS, CDR2 YFSETQ. V shed 6 bases, J shed 7 bases, and the junction held 12 bases outside the gene matches. CDR3 region: CASTDPGTGTNEQFF. The CDR3 bases are TGCGCCAGCACCGACCCAGGGACAGGAACAAATGAGCAGTTCTTC.

The chain employs TRBV9 and TRBJ2-3; 7 nucleotides line up with TRBD2. J gave up 3 bases and V 6 bases, and 13 bases lay outside the gene matches. The germline CDR1 and CDR2 sequences are SGDLS and YYNGEE. The CDR3 spans 16 residues. CDR3 residues: CASTNTRTGRTDTQYF. The CDR3 DNA reads as TGTGCCAGCACCAATACGAGGACCGGGAGGACAGATACGCAGTATTTT.

The chain combines TRBV27 with TRBJ2-4; 10 bases are a match to TRBD2. The junction had 9 bases not matched to a gene; V was cut back by 5 bases and J by 5 bases. The CDR3 loop spans 16 amino acids. CDR1 and CDR2 (germline): MNHEY, SMNVEV (reference sequence). CDR3 region: CASSLAGVGRENIQYF. DNA of the CDR3: TGTGCCAGCAGTCTAGCGGGAGTGGGGCGAGAAAACATTCAGTACTTC.

CDR3 DNA sequence: TGCGCCAGCAGTGGGTGGTCGGCTCACCGACTAGCGGGAGTGTACCAAGAGACCCAGTACTTC. This codes for CASSGWSAHRLAGVYQETQYF. This chain joins TRBV10-1 and TRBJ2-5, with TRBD2 matching over 12 bases. The V and J ends lost 4 bases and 0 bases, in that order; junction bases with no gene match: 18. Germline assignment: CDR1 WNHNN and CDR2 SYGVQD (reference sequence). The CDR3 loop spans 21 amino acids.

The chain has TRBV9 and TRBJ1-4; D gene ambiguous. CDR1 and CDR2 from the germline V gene are SGDLS and YYNGEE. This CDR3 spans 13 amino acids. With 5 bases removed from V and 2 bases from J, the gap between germline ends came to 7 bases. The CDR3 loop reads CASSTGTNEKLFF. As DNA, the CDR3 is TGTGCCAGCAGTACCGGGACTAATGAAAAACTGTTTTTT.

The rearrangement uses TRBV4-2 and TRBJ2-3, with 8 bases that match TRBD2. Germline values: CDR1 LGHNA, CDR2 YNFKEQ. CDR3 size: 14 residues. V shed 4 bases, J shed 4 bases, and the junction held 4 bases outside the gene matches. The CDR3 region is CASSLGRGADTQYF. For the CDR3, the DNA is TGTGCCAGCAGCCTCGGGAGGGGGGCAGATACGCAGTATTTT.

V is TRBV9 and J is TRBJ2-7, with 8 bases fitting TRBD2. Germline V gives CDR1 SGDLS, CDR2 YYNGEE. CDR3 length: 15 residues. V shed 4 bases, J shed 0 bases, and the junction held 6 bases outside the gene matches. CDR3 nucleotide sequence: TGTGCCAGCAGCCCTACTAGCGGAAGCTCCTACGAGCAGTACTTC. As protein: CASSPTSGSSYEQYF.

The chain carries TRBV19 and TRBJ2-3; TRBD2 aligns across 8 bases. After removal of 5 bases from V and 4 bases from J, the junction contained 5 bases not matched to a gene. This CDR3 comprises 14 residues. The germline V gene has CDR1 LNHDA and CDR2 SQIVND (reference sequence). CDR3 sequence (DNA): TGTGCCAGTAGTTTCTCTAGCGGGCCAGATACGCAGTATTTT. Protein sequence: CASSFSSGPDTQYF.

This chain connects TRBV30 to TRBJ1-1; D is unclear. The CDR3 contains 13 residues. Germline-derived CDR1 and CDR2 are GTSNPN and SVGIG (reference sequence). V was shortened by 4 bases and J by 1 base, with 10 bases between the two germline ends. For the CDR3, the DNA is TGTGCCTGGACGAGGGCAGAGAACACTGAAGCTTTCTTT. Protein sequence: CAWTRAENTEAFF.

The V call is TRBV19, the J call TRBJ1-2; TRBD1 is a possible D gene (5 bases). The CDR3 extends over 13 amino acids. V was pared by 6 bases and J by 4 bases, with 12 bases between. Germline CDR1 LNHDA, CDR2 SQIVND (reference sequence). The CDR3 DNA reads as TGTGCCAGTAGCACGGGACGGCTCTATGGCTACACCTTC. This translates into CASSTGRLYGYTF.

This chain uses TRBV5-1 with TRBJ2-5; the D is unclear. Gene TRBJ2-7 matches the end of the DNA better, so the J call may be wrong. The V gene's germline CDR1 is SGHRS and CDR2 YFSETQ. The CDR3 is 14 amino acids. The CDR3 sequence is CASSRDWSSYEQYF. CDR3 nucleotide sequence: TGCGCCAGCAGTAGAGACTGGAGCTCCTACGAGCAGTACTTC.

This chain connects TRBV2 to TRBJ1-1; no clear D. V dropped 0 bases and J dropped 4 bases, with 21 bases sitting between them. The length of the CDR3 is 18 residues. Germline lookup yields CDR1 SNHLY and CDR2 FYNNEI. CDR3 nucleotides: TGTGCCAGCAGTGAAGCGCTTCGAGGGCTCGTAATAACCACTGAAGCTTTCTTT. Translating it yields CASSEALRGLVITTEAFF.

Points on this clone: Other DNA sequences within the sample encode an identical CDR3. V gene TRBV6-1 combines with J gene TRBJ1-3, with D maybe TRBD1 (5 bases). The V end was cut by 3 bases, the J end by 0 bases, with 15 bases between. The CDR3 runs to 17 residues. Per germline, CDR1 MNHNS and CDR2 SASEGT. CDR3 coding DNA: TGTGCCAGCAGTGAGGCCCACGGGGGAAGCTCTGGAAACACCATATATTTT. This translates into CASSEAHGGSSGNTIYF.

The V gene is TRBV9, the J gene TRBJ2-5; a weak D match, TRBD2 (5 bases). The V end lost 0 bases, the J end lost 4 bases, and 13 bases lay between the germline ends. Germline V gene data show CDR1 as SGDLS and CDR2 as YYNGEE. The CDR3 is made up of 15 amino acids. CDR3 in amino acids: CASSVDEGFRETQYF. DNA for the CDR3: TGTGCCAGCAGCGTAGATGAGGGTTTTCGAGAGACCCAGTACTTC.

The rearrangement links TRBV5-1 to TRBJ2-3; D might be TRBD2 (6 bases). The CDR3 is 15 residues long. V was pared by 0 bases and J by 2 bases, with 10 bases between. CDR1 and CDR2 (germline): SGHRS, YFSETQ. The chain's CDR3 is CASSLAAGNTDTQYF. CDR3 bases: TGCGCCAGCAGCTTGGCCGCGGGAAACACAGATACGCAGTATTTT. The full variable domain, in which reference TRBV5-1 and TRBJ2-3 provide the parts outside the CDR3, is KAGVTQTPRYLIKTRGQQVTLSCSPISGHRSVSWYQQTPGQGLQFLFEYFSETQRNKGNFPGRFSGRQFSNSRSEMNVSTLELGDSALYLCASSLAAGNTDTQYFGPGTRLTVL.

The chain carries TRBV2 and TRBJ1-6, with D perhaps TRBD1 (6 bases). Trimming took 6 bases from V and 6 from J, leaving 12 bases between them. This CDR3 comprises 14 residues. CDR1 is SNHLY and CDR2 is FYNNEI in the germline V gene. Here the CDR3 reads CASSQGRINSPLHF. The CDR3 coding sequence is TGTGCCAGCAGCCAGGGGCGGATTAATTCACCCCTCCACTTT.

The CDR3 sequence is CASSLGGAGEQYF. CDR3 sequence (DNA): TGTGCCAGCAGCTTAGGAGGGGCCGGCGAGCAGTACTTC. The chain joins TRBV7-9 to TRBJ2-7; D tentatively fits TRBD1 or TRBD2 (5 bases each). The length of the CDR3 is 13 residues. Germline V gene lookup returns CDR1 SEHNR and CDR2 FQNEAQ (reference sequence). V lost 1 base to trimming and J lost 6 bases, with 10 bases between them.

On this clone itself: In the same sample, other DNA sequences code for this CDR3. The J gene is TRBJ2-5, the V gene TRBV28; the match to TRBD2 covers 8 bases. The CDR3 runs to 13 residues. Trimming cost V 3 bases and J 5 bases; bases outside gene matches: 2. Germline lookup yields CDR1 MDHEN and CDR2 SYDVKM. CDR3 in DNA: TGTGCCAGCAGTTTGGCTAGCGGGGAGACCCAGTACTTC. Translation gives CASSLASGETQYF.

This clone is a singleton in its sample. J is TRBJ2-6 and V is TRBV19; tentatively, D is TRBD2 (6 bases). V was shortened by 7 bases and J by 0 bases, with 13 bases between the two germline ends. CDR3 size: 16 residues. Looked up from germline, CDR1 is LNHDA and CDR2 is SQIVND (reference sequence). The CDR3 protein is CASKRDSTSGANVLTF. The DNA for the CDR3 is TGTGCCAGTAAAAGGGACTCCACCTCTGGGGCCAACGTCCTGACTTTC.

Points on this clone: The junction differs from germline at one of its ends, possibly a read error. The CDR3 DNA reads as TGTGCCAGCAGTTTGGGCCTTAACTCCAACGAGCAGTACTTC. Amino acid sequence: CASSLGLNSNEQYF. The chain joins TRBV28 to TRBJ2-7; no reliable D call. CDR1 and CDR2 (germline): MDHEN, SYDVKM. This CDR3 has 14 residues.

This clone appeared once. The V gene is TRBV5-1, the J gene TRBJ2-5, with D possibly TRBD1 on 6 matching bases. The CDR3 is 14 residues long. Germline V gene data show CDR1 as SGHRS and CDR2 as YFSETQ. V was shortened by 7 bases and J by 4 bases, with 17 bases between the two germline ends. The CDR3 is CASRTGSLVETQYF. Written as DNA, the CDR3 is TGCGCCAGCCGCACAGGGTCTTTGGTAGAGACCCAGTACTTC.

The chain joins TRBV2 to TRBJ2-1; 9 nucleotides agree with TRBD2. The V segment lost 0 bases and the J segment 4 bases; nucleotides outside the gene matches: 1. Germline V lookup: CDR1 SNHLY, CDR2 FYNNEI. The length of the CDR3 is 15 residues. CDR3 sequence reads: CASSEAGLAYNEQFF. CDR3 bases: TGTGCCAGCAGTGAAGCGGGACTAGCTTACAATGAGCAGTTCTTC.

The V gene is TRBV6-5, the J gene TRBJ2-7, with TRBD2 as a possible D gene (6 bases). Per the germline V gene, CDR1 is MNHEY and CDR2 is SVGAGI. The CDR3 is 14 residues long. With 2 bases removed from V and 4 bases from J, the gap between germline ends came to 12 bases. The CDR3 sequence: CASSYVGGLYEQYF. CDR3 DNA: TGTGCCAGCAGTTACGTTGGGGGACTGTACGAGCAGTACTTC.

The J gene is TRBJ1-2, the V gene TRBV19; D is perhaps TRBD1 (6 bases). V was trimmed by 7 bases and J by 8 bases, leaving 23 bases between them. This CDR3 comprises 15 residues. Germline loops: CDR1 LNHDA, CDR2 SQIVND (reference sequence). This chain's CDR3 is CASTSGTRPQGGYTF. The CDR3 DNA sequence: TGTGCCAGTACCTCCGGGACACGGCCCCAGGGAGGCTACACCTTC.